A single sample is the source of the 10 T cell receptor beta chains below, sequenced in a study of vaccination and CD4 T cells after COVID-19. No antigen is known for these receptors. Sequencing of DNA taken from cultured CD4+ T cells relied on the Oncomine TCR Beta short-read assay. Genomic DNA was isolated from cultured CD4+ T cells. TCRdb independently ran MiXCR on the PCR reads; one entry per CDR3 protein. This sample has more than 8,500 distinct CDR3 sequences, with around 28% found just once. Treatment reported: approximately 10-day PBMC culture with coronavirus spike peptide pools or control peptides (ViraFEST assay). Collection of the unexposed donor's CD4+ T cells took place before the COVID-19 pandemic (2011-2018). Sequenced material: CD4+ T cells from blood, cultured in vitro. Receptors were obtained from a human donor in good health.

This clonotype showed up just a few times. The CDR3 DNA follows: TGTGCCACCAGTGGACACTCCTCTGGGGCCAACGTCCTGACTTTC. Its translation is CATSGHSSGANVLTF. The gene calls are TRBV15 and TRBJ2-6, with D perhaps matching TRBD1 (5 bases). Germline assignment: CDR1 LNHNV and CDR2 YYDKDF (reference sequence). CDR3 size: 15 residues. V was shortened by 6 bases and J by 0 bases, with 9 bases between the two germline ends.

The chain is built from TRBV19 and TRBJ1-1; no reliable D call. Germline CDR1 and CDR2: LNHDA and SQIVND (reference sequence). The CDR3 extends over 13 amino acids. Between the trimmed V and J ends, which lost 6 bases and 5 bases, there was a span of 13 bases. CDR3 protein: CASRTTYGTEAFF. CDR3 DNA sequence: TGTGCCAGTAGGACCACCTACGGGACTGAAGCTTTCTTT.

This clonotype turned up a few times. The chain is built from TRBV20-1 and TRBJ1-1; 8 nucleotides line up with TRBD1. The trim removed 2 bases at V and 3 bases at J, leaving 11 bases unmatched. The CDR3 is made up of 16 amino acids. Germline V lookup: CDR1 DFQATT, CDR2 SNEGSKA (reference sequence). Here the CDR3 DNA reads TGCAGTGCTAGACCCCGCCGGGTACAGGGGGACACTGAAGCTTTCTTT. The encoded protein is CSARPRRVQGDTEAFF.

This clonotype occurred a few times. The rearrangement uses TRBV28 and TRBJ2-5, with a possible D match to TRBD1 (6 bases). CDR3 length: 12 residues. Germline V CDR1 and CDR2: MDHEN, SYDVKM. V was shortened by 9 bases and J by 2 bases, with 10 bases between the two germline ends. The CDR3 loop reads CASRDTQETQYF. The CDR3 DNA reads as TGTGCCAGTAGGGACACACAAGAGACCCAGTACTTC. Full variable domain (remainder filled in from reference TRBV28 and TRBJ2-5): DVKVTQSSRYLVKRTGEKVFLECVQDMDHENMFWYRQDPGLGLRLIYFSYDVKMKEKGDIPEGYSVSREKKERFSLILESASTNQTSMYLCASRDTQETQYFGPGTRLLVL.

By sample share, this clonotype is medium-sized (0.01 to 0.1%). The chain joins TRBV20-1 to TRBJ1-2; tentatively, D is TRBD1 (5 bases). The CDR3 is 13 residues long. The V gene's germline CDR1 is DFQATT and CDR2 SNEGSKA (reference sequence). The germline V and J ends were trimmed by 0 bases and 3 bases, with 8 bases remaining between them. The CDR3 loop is CSARDRDDYGYTF. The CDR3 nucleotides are TGCAGTGCTAGAGACAGGGACGACTATGGCTACACCTTC.

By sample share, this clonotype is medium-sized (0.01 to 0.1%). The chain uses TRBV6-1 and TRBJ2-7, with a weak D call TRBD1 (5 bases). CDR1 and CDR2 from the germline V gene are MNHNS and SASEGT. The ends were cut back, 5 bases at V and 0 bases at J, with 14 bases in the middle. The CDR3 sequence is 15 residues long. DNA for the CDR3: TGTGCCAGCAGTAACAGGCATCAGAGCTCCTACGAGCAGTACTTC. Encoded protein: CASSNRHQSSYEQYF.

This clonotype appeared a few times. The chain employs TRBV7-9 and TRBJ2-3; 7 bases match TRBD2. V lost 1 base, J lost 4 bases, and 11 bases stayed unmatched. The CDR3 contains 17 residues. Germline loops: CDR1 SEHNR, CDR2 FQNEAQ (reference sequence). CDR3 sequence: CASSLGSGAGKADTQYF. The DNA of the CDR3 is TGTGCCAGCAGCTTAGGATCGGGAGCGGGAAAGGCAGATACGCAGTATTTT.

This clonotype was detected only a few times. DNA of the CDR3: TGTGCCAGCAGCAAGCCTGTCAATGAGCAGTTCTTC. Its translation: CASSKPVNEQFF. The chain links TRBV6-2 or TRBV6-3 to TRBJ2-1; no firm D call. CDR3 length: 12 residues. With 6 bases removed from V and 6 bases from J, the gap between germline ends came to 9 bases. Germline loops: CDR1 MNHEY, CDR2 SVGEGT.

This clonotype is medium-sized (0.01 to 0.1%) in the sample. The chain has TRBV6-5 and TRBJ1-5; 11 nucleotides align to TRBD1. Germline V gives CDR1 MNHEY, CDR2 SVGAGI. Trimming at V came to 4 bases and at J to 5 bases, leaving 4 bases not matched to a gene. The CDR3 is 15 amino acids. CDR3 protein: CASSWTGGLDQPQHF. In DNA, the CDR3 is TGTGCCAGCAGTTGGACAGGGGGCCTCGATCAGCCCCAGCATTTT.

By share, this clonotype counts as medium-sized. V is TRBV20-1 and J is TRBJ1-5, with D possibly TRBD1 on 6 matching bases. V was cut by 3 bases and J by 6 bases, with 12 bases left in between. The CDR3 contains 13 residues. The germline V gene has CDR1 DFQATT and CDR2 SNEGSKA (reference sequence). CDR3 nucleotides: TGCAGTGCTAGTAACAGGGTAGGTCAGCCCCAGCATTTT. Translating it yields CSASNRVGQPQHF.